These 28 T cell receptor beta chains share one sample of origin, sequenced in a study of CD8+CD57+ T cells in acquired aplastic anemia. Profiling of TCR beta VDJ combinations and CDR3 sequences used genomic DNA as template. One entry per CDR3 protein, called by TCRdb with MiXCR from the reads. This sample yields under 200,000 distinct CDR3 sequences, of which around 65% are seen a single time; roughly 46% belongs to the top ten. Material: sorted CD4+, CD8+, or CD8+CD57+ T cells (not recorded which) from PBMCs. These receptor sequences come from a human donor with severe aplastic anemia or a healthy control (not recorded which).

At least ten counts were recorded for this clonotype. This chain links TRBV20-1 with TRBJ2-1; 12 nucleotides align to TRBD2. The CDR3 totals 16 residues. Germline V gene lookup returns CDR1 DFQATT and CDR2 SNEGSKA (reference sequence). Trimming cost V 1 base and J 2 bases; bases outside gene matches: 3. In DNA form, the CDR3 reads TGCAGTGCTAGAGTGAGACTAGCGGGGGCCTACAATGAGCAGTTCTTC. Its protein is CSARVRLAGAYNEQFF.

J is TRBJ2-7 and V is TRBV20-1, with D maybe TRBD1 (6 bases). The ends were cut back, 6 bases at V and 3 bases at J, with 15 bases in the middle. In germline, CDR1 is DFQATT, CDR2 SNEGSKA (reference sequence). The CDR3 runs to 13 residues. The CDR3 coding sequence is TGCAGTGCCCGAACGCAGGGGCTCTACGAGCAGTACTTC. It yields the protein CSARTQGLYEQYF.

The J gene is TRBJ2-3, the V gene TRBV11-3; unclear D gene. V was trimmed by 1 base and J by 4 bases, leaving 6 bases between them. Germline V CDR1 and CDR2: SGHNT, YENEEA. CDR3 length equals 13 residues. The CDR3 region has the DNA TGTGCCAGCAGCTTAGGTGTCTCAGATACGCAGTATTTT. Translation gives CASSLGVSDTQYF.

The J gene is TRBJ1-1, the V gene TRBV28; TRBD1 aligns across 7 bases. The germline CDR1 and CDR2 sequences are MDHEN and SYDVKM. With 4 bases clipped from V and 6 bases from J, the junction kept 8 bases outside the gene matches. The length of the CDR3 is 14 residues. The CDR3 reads CASSSSGGVAEAFF. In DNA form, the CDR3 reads TGTGCCAGCAGTTCCTCAGGGGGGGTCGCTGAAGCTTTCTTT.

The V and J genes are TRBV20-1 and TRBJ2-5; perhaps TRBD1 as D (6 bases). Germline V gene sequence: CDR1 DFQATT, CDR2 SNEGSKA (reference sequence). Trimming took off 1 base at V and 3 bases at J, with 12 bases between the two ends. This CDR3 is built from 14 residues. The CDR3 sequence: CSARVRTEKETQYF. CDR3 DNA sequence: TGCAGTGCTAGAGTAAGGACAGAAAAAGAGACCCAGTACTTC.

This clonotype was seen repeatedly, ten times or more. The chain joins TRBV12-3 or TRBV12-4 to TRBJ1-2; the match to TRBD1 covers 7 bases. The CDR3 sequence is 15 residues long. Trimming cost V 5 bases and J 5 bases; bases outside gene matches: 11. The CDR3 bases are TGTGCCAGCAGTCCGGGGACAGAAGAGATATATGGCTACACCTTC. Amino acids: CASSPGTEEIYGYTF.

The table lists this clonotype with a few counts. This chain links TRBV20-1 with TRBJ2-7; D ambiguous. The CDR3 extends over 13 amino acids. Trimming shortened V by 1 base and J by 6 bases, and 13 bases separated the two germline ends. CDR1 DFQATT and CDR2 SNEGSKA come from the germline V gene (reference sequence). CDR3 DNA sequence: TGCAGTGCTAGAGGGCCTTGGGGTGCCGAGCAGTACTTC. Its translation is CSARGPWGAEQYF.

CDR3 sequence: CASSVWDSGQPQHF. As DNA, the CDR3 is TGTGCCAGCAGCGTATGGGACAGTGGGCAGCCCCAGCATTTT. The V and J genes are TRBV9 and TRBJ1-5; 7 bases are shared with TRBD1. V was pared by 1 base and J by 7 bases, with 5 bases of the junction left unmatched. This CDR3 contains 14 residues. Germline V gene sequence: CDR1 SGDLS, CDR2 YYNGEE.

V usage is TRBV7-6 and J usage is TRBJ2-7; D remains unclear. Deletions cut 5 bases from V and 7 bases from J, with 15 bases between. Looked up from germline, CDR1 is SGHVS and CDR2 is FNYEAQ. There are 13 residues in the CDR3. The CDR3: CASSPGFPVEQYF. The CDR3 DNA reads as TGTGCCAGCAGCCCCGGGTTCCCCGTGGAGCAGTACTTC.

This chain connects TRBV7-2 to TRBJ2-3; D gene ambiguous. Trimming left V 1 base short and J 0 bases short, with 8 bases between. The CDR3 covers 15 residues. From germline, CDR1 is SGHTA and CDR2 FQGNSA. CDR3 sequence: CASSLDGRSTDTQYF. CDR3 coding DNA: TGTGCCAGCAGCTTAGACGGGCGTAGCACAGATACGCAGTATTTT.

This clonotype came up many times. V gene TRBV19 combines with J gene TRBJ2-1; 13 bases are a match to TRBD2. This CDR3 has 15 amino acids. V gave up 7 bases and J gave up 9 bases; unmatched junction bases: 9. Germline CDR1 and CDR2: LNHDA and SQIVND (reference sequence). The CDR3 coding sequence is TGTGCCAGTACCCCACTAGCGGGGGGGGAAGGTGAGCAGTTCTTC. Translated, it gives CASTPLAGGEGEQFF. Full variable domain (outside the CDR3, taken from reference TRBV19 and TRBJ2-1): DGGITQSPKYLFRKEGQNVTLSCEQNLNHDAMYWYRQDPGQGLRLIYYSQIVNDFQKGDIAEGYSVSREKKESFPLTVTSAQKNPTAFYLCASTPLAGGEGEQFFGPGTRLTVL.

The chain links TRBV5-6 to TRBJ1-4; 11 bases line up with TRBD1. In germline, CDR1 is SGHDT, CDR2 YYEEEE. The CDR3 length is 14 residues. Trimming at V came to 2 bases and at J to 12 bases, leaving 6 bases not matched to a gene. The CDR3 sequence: CASSFRDRGTELFF. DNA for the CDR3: TGTGCCAGCAGCTTCCGGGACAGGGGGACAGAACTGTTTTTT.

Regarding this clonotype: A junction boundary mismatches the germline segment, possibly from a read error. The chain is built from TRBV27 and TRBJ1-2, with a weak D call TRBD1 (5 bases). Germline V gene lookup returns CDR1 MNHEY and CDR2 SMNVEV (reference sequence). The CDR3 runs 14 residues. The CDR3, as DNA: TGTGCCAGCAGTACCCAGGGAGCTAACTATGGCTATACCTTC. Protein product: CASSTQGANYGYTF.

The CDR3 spells CASRVDYPSSYEQYF. The CDR3 region has the DNA TGTGCCAGCAGAGTGGACTATCCGTCATCCTACGAGCAGTACTTC. The chain has TRBV7-8 and TRBJ2-7; a weak D match, TRBD2 (6 bases). The CDR3 has 15 amino acids. V lost 6 bases and J lost 1, with 16 bases in between. Germline assignment: CDR1 SGHVS and CDR2 FQNEAQ.

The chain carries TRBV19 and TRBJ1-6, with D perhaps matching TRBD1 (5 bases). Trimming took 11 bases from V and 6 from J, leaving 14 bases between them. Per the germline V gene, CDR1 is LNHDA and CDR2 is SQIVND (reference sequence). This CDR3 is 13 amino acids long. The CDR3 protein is CAARTGRNSPLHF. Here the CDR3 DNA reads TGTGCCGCGCGTACGGGGCGTAATTCACCCCTCCACTTT.

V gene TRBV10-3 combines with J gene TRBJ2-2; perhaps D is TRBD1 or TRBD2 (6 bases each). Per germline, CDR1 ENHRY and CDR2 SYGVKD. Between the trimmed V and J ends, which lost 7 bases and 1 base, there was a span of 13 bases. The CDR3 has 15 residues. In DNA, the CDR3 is TGTGCCATCACCCCAGGGGACTTGAACACCGGGGAGCTGTTTTTT. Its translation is CAITPGDLNTGELFF.

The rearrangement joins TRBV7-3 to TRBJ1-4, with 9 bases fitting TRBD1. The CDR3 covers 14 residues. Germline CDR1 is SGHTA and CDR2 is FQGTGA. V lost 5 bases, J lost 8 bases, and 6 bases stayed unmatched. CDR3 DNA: TGTGCCAGCAGCCGTTGGACAGGGGAAGAAAAACTGTTTTTT. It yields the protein CASSRWTGEEKLFF.

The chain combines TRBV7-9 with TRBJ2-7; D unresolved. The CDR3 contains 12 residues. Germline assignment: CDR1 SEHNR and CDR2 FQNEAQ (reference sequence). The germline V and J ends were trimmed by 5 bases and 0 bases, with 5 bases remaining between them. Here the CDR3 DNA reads TGTGCCAGCAGCGTCACCTCCTACGAGCAGTACTTC. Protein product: CASSVTSYEQYF.

This CDR3 is CASSQRLDTGELFF. Written as DNA, the CDR3 is TGCGCCAGCAGCCAGCGTCTTGACACCGGGGAGCTGTTTTTT. The V and J genes are TRBV4-3 and TRBJ2-2; D is unclear. CDR1 is LGHNA, CDR2 YSLEER, per germline. The CDR3 is made up of 14 amino acids. Trimming shortened V by 3 bases and J by 3 bases, and 8 bases separated the two germline ends.

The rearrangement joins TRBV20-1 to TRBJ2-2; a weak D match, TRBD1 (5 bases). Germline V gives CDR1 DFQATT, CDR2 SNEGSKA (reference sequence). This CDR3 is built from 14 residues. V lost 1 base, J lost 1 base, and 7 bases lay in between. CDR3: CSARGTRNTGELFF. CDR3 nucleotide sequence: TGCAGTGCTAGAGGGACAAGGAACACCGGGGAGCTGTTTTTT.

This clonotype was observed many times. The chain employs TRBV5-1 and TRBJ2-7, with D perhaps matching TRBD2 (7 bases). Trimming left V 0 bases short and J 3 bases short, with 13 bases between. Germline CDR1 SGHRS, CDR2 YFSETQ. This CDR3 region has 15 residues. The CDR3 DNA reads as TGCGCCAGCAGCTTGGGGGCGGGGGCCCTCTACGAGCAGTACTTC. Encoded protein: CASSLGAGALYEQYF.

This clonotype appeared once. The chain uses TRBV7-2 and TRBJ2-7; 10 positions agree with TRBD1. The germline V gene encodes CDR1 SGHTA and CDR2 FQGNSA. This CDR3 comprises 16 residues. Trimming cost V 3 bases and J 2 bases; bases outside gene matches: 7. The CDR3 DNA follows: TGTGCCAGCAGCTTGGCGGGACAGGGGTTCCCCTACGAGCAGTACTTC. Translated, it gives CASSLAGQGFPYEQYF.

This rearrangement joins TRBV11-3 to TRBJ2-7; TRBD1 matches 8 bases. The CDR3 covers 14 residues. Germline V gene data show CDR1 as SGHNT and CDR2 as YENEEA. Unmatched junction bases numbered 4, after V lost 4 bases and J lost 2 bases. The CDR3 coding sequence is TGTGCCAGCAGCTCGGGGACAGGTCCCTACGAGCAGTACTTC. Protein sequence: CASSSGTGPYEQYF.

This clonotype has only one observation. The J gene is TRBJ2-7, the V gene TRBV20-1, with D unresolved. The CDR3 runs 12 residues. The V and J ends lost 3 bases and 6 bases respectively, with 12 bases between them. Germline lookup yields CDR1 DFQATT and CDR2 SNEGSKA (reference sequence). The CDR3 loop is CSARNQNPEQYF. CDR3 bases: TGCAGTGCTAGGAACCAGAATCCCGAGCAGTACTTC.

As DNA, the CDR3 is TGTGCCAGCAGCCACCCCGTTGGGGCCAACGTCCTGACTTTC. Protein: CASSHPVGANVLTF. The gene calls are TRBV3-1 and TRBJ2-6, with D unclear. In germline, CDR1 is LGHDT, CDR2 YNNKEL (reference sequence). This CDR3 contains 14 residues. Trimming removed 3 bases at V and 3 bases at J, with 6 bases between.

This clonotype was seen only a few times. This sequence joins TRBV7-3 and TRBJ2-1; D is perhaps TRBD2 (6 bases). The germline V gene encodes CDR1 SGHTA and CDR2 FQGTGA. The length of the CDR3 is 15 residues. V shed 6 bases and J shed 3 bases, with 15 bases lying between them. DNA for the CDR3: TGTGCCAGCAGTCTAAGCCGGGACTTCTACAATGAGCAGTTCTTC. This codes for CASSLSRDFYNEQFF. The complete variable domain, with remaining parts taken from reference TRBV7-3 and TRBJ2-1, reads GAGVSQTPSNKVTEKGKYVELRCDPISGHTALYWYRQSLGQGPEFLIYFQGTGAADDSGLPNDRFFAVRPEGSVSTLKIQRTERGDSAVYLCASSLSRDFYNEQFFGPGTRLTVL.

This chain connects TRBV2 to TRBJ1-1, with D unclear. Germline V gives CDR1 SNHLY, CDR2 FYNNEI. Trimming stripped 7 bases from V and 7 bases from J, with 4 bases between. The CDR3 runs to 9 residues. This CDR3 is CASTFEAFF. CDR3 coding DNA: TGTGCCAGCACGTTTGAAGCTTTCTTT. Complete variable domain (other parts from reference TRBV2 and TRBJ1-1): EPEVTQTPSHQVTQMGQEVILRCVPISNHLYFYWYRQILGQKVEFLVSFYNNEISEKSEIFDDQFSVERPDGSNFTLKIRSTKLEDSAMYFCASTFEAFFGQGTRLTVV.

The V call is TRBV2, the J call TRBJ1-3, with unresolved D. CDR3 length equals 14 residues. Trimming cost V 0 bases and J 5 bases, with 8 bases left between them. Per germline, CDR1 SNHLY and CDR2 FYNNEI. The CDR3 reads CASSEAGQRNTIYF. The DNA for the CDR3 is TGTGCCAGCAGTGAAGCAGGGCAGAGAAACACCATATATTTT. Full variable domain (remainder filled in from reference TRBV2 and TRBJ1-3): EPEVTQTPSHQVTQMGQEVILRCVPISNHLYFYWYRQILGQKVEFLVSFYNNEISEKSEIFDDQFSVERPDGSNFTLKIRSTKLEDSAMYFCASSEAGQRNTIYFGEGSWLTVV.